The 32 T cell receptor beta chains in this list originate from one sample, sequenced in a study of Graves' ophthalmopathy and Graves' hyperthyroidism. RNA transcripts were the template, and TCR beta CDR3 regions were amplified from them. RT-PCR in the first round used HTBI primers; a second-round multiplex PCR followed. TCRdb re-called the multiplex PCR reads with MiXCR, one entry per CDR3 protein. The sample lists around 670,000 distinct CDR3 sequences; 40% were seen once. Specimen: peripheral blood. The receptors come from an adult man with Graves' ophthalmopathy.

The rearrangement joins TRBV29-1 to TRBJ2-1, with 8 nucleotides matching TRBD1. The germline gives CDR1 SQVTM, CDR2 ANQGSEA. The V gene end was trimmed by 6 bases and the J gene end by 5 bases; junction bases not matched to a gene: 6. This CDR3 has 13 residues. The CDR3 here is CSVPRQGHNEQFF. The CDR3 DNA sequence: TGCAGCGTCCCCAGACAGGGGCACAATGAGCAGTTCTTC.

The V and J genes are TRBV15 and TRBJ1-4; 8 bases line up with TRBD1. Germline V gene sequence: CDR1 LNHNV, CDR2 YYDKDF (reference sequence). Trimming removed 3 bases from V and 10 bases from J; junction bases left unmatched: 10. The length of the CDR3 is 15 residues. The CDR3, as DNA: TGTGCCACCAGCAGCGGGCTTACAGGGGGGGGAAAACTGTTTTTT. It yields the protein CATSSGLTGGGKLFF.

The rearrangement links TRBV9 to TRBJ2-7; D might be TRBD2 (5 bases). This CDR3 has 13 amino acids. Between the trimmed V and J ends, which lost 3 bases and 3 bases, there was a span of 10 bases. The germline V gene encodes CDR1 SGDLS and CDR2 YYNGEE. CDR3 amino acids: CASSDFRGYEQYF. For the CDR3, the DNA is TGTGCCAGCAGCGATTTTCGGGGCTACGAGCAGTACTTC.

This clonotype was counted many times. The chain carries TRBV7-8 and TRBJ2-7; 7 positions match TRBD1. The junction had 8 bases not matched to a gene; V was cut back by 0 bases and J by 0 bases. The CDR3 has 17 residues. Germline V lookup: CDR1 SGHVS, CDR2 FQNEAQ. CDR3 DNA: TGTGCCAGCAGCTTAGCGGCCGGGACAGCGTTCTCCTACGAGCAGTACTTC. Amino acids: CASSLAAGTAFSYEQYF.

This clonotype came up a few times. The CDR3 region has the DNA TGTGCCAGTAGTATAGCCTCTAGCGGGAGGTCGGAGACCCAGTACTTC. This codes for CASSIASSGRSETQYF. J is TRBJ2-5 and V is TRBV19, with TRBD2 identical over 11 bases. Germline trimming cut 1 base from V and 5 bases from J; bases unmatched to any gene: 6. Germline-derived CDR1 and CDR2 are LNHDA and SQIVND (reference sequence). CDR3 length: 16 amino acids.

This clonotype came up many times. The chain has TRBV7-9 and TRBJ2-7; D is possibly TRBD2 (6 bases). CDR3 length: 15 residues. The germline V and J ends were trimmed by 4 bases and 3 bases, with 16 bases remaining between them. Germline V lookup: CDR1 SEHNR, CDR2 FQNEAQ (reference sequence). The CDR3 DNA reads TGTGCCAGCAGCTCCGGGACTGGACTTTACTACGAGCAGTACTTC. Its protein product is CASSSGTGLYYEQYF.

A few counts support this clonotype. The chain combines TRBV6-5 with TRBJ1-1; 7 bases align to TRBD1. V dropped 7 bases and J dropped 2; count of bases not matched to a gene: 7. The CDR3 covers 14 residues. CDR1 MNHEY and CDR2 SVGAGI come from the germline V gene. The CDR3 DNA reads TGTGCCAGCAAACCAGGGGGACTTAACACTGAAGCTTTCTTT. Translated, it gives CASKPGGLNTEAFF.

The genes are TRBV5-1 and TRBJ2-2; 11 bases match TRBD2. Germline assignment: CDR1 SGHRS and CDR2 YFSETQ. The J segment lost 6 bases and the V segment lost 5 bases, leaving 3 bases of the junction unmatched. The CDR3 contains 14 residues. The CDR3 region is CASRLAGGSGELFF. The CDR3, as DNA: TGCGCCAGCAGGCTAGCGGGAGGTTCCGGGGAGCTGTTTTTT.

The V call is TRBV9, the J call TRBJ2-7; tentatively, D is TRBD2 (5 bases). CDR3 length equals 14 residues. Per germline, CDR1 SGDLS and CDR2 YYNGEE. V lost 4 bases, J lost 5 bases, and 16 bases lay in between. CDR3 sequence: CASSPEGRIDEQYF. In nucleotides, the CDR3 is TGTGCCAGCAGCCCAGAGGGCCGAATCGACGAGCAGTACTTC. The complete variable domain, with remaining parts taken from reference TRBV9 and TRBJ2-7, reads DSGVTQTPKHLITATGQRVTLRCSPRSGDLSVYWYQQSLDQGLQFLIQYYNGEERAKGNILERFSAQQFPDLHSELNLSSLELGDSALYFCASSPEGRIDEQYFGPGTRLTVT.

Comments on this clonotype: Compared with germline, one end of the junction differs, possibly owing to a read error. The chain is built from TRBV10-3 and TRBJ1-5; no clear D. CDR1 is ENHRY and CDR2 is SYGVKD in the germline V gene. The CDR3 contains 14 residues. The CDR3 nucleotides are TGTGCCAGCAGTTACTCTTCAGGATCCCAGCCCCAGCATTTT. Protein product: CASSYSSGSQPQHF.

This clonotype has a single count. The CDR3 loop reads CAISYLISRVFYGYTF. CDR3 sequence (DNA): TGTGCCATCAGTTACCTGATATCCAGGGTATTCTATGGCTACACCTTC. V is TRBV10-3 and J is TRBJ1-2; D is perhaps TRBD1 (5 bases). The germline gives CDR1 ENHRY, CDR2 SYGVKD. V lost 5 bases and J 4 bases, leaving 20 bases between the germline ends. CDR3 length equals 16 residues.

This clonotype occurred a few times. The V gene is TRBV6-6, the J gene TRBJ2-5; a possible D gene is TRBD2 (7 bases). V lost 2 bases to trimming and J lost 5 bases, with 12 bases between them. The germline CDR1 and CDR2 sequences are MNHNY and SVGAGI (reference sequence). The CDR3 sequence is 14 residues long. The chain's CDR3 is CASSYNRGAETQYF. CDR3 bases: TGTGCCAGCAGTTACAATCGGGGGGCGGAGACCCAGTACTTC.

This clonotype turned up a few times. The chain joins TRBV7-2 to TRBJ1-4; D gene unclear. This CDR3 has 15 amino acids. Germline V gene lookup returns CDR1 SGHTA and CDR2 FQGNSA. Deletions cut 2 bases from V and 4 bases from J, with 11 bases between. CDR3 nucleotides: TGTGCCAGCAGCTTATACTCAGAACTTAATGAAAAACTGTTTTTT. As protein: CASSLYSELNEKLFF. Full variable domain (remainder filled in from reference TRBV7-2 and TRBJ1-4): GAGVSQSPSNKVTEKGKDVELRCDPISGHTALYWYRQSLGQGLEFLIYFQGNSAPDKSGLPSDRFSAERTGGSVSTLTIQRTQQEDSAVYLCASSLYSELNEKLFFGSGTQLSVL.

Concerning this clonotype: One end of the junction is discordant with germline, which a read error may explain. The genes are TRBV10-2 and TRBJ2-7; the D gene is possibly TRBD1 (6 bases). The length of the CDR3 is 16 residues. Germline CDR1 reads WSHSY; CDR2 reads SAAADI. The CDR3 nucleotides read TGTGCCAGCAGTTACCTAGACAGGTGGGGGACCGACGAGCAGTACTTC. This codes for CASSYLDRWGTDEQYF.

V gene TRBV20-1 combines with J gene TRBJ2-7, with 8 bases that match TRBD2. Losses at the gene ends were 2 bases for V and 6 bases for J; bases not matched to a gene: 6. The CDR3 loop spans 13 amino acids. CDR1 and CDR2 (germline): DFQATT, SNEGSKA (reference sequence). The CDR3 loop reads CSARRTGTSEQYF. DNA for the CDR3: TGCAGTGCTAGAAGGACCGGGACTAGCGAGCAGTACTTC.

This clonotype was recorded many times. The rearrangement uses TRBV9 and TRBJ1-2; no clear D gene. Deletions cut 0 bases from V and 7 bases from J, with 16 bases between. The CDR3 totals 15 residues. The germline CDR1 and CDR2 sequences are SGDLS and YYNGEE. The DNA of the CDR3 is TGTGCCAGCAGCGTAGAGGCTGAAGGGAGAGTTGGCTACACCTTC. It translates to CASSVEAEGRVGYTF. The whole variable domain, filled in from reference TRBV9 and TRBJ1-2, reads DSGVTQTPKHLITATGQRVTLRCSPRSGDLSVYWYQQSLDQGLQFLIQYYNGEERAKGNILERFSAQQFPDLHSELNLSSLELGDSALYFCASSVEAEGRVGYTFGSGTRLTVV.

This clonotype was counted at least ten times. The V gene is TRBV29-1, the J gene TRBJ2-6; either TRBD1 or TRBD2 may fit D (5 bases each). CDR3 length: 13 residues. Germline CDR1 reads SQVTM; CDR2 reads ANQGSEA. The V gene lost 6 bases and the J gene lost 0 bases, with 6 bases spanning the gap. The CDR3 coding sequence is TGCAGCGTCGGGGCCTCTGGGGCCAACGTCCTGACTTTC. Its protein product is CSVGASGANVLTF.

This clonotype was picked up many times. The chain links TRBV10-3 to TRBJ1-1; D may be TRBD1 (5 bases). The CDR3 covers 14 residues. Trimming took 0 bases from V and 4 from J, leaving 9 bases between them. The germline V gene encodes CDR1 ENHRY and CDR2 SYGVKD. The CDR3: CAISESGQTTEAFF. In nucleotides, the CDR3 is TGTGCCATCAGTGAGTCGGGGCAGACCACTGAAGCTTTCTTT.

Notes on this clonotype: The junction differs from germline at one of its ends, possibly a read error. The chain recombines TRBV5-4 with TRBJ2-5; perhaps TRBD1 as D (6 bases). Germline values: CDR1 SGHNT, CDR2 YYREEE (reference sequence). CDR3 length equals 13 residues. DNA for the CDR3: TGTGCCGGCAGCCCGGACAGTCAAGAGACCCAGTACTTC. It codes for CAGSPDSQETQYF.

This clonotype was seen more than once but under ten times. This rearrangement joins TRBV11-2 to TRBJ2-5, with 7 bases lining up with TRBD2. CDR1 SGHAT and CDR2 FQNNGV come from the germline V gene. The CDR3 contains 16 residues. V lost 5 bases to trimming and J lost 6 bases; unmatched junction nucleotides: 15. CDR3: CASSPSGGRAVKTQYF. The DNA for the CDR3 is TGTGCCAGCAGCCCCAGTGGGGGGAGGGCCGTAAAGACCCAGTACTTC.

This clonotype has just a few counts. J is TRBJ1-2 and V is TRBV5-6, with unresolved D. V was trimmed by 0 bases and J by 7 bases, leaving 10 bases between them. The CDR3 covers 13 residues. From germline, CDR1 is SGHDT and CDR2 YYEEEE. The CDR3 reads CASSLVLFGGYTF. CDR3 bases: TGTGCCAGCAGCTTGGTGTTGTTCGGTGGCTACACCTTC.

The CDR3 is CAWSIPGNQPQHF. CDR3 in DNA: TGTGCCTGGAGTATCCCAGGGAATCAGCCCCAGCATTTT. The chain uses TRBV24-1 and TRBJ1-5; weak D call: TRBD1 (5 bases). Germline-derived CDR1 and CDR2 are KGHDR and SFDVKD. This CDR3 spans 13 amino acids. Trimming left V 12 bases short and J 4 bases short, with 15 bases between.

The V and J genes are TRBV15 and TRBJ2-7, with 10 bases that match TRBD1. The CDR3 sequence is 15 residues long. Trimming removed 6 bases from V and 3 bases from J; junction bases left unmatched: 8. The germline gives CDR1 LNHNV, CDR2 YYDKDF (reference sequence). The DNA of the CDR3 is TGTGCCACCAGAGACAGGGGGCTCAAACGCTACGAGCAGTACTTC. Its protein is CATRDRGLKRYEQYF.

This clonotype has at least ten counts. This chain joins TRBV29-1 and TRBJ1-1; D not resolved. From germline, CDR1 is SQVTM and CDR2 ANQGSEA. CDR3 size: 13 residues. V was trimmed by 4 bases and J by 0 bases, leaving 9 bases between them. CDR3 nucleotides: TGCAGCGTTGCAGGCAGGATGAACACTGAAGCTTTCTTT. Encoded protein: CSVAGRMNTEAFF. Using reference TRBV29-1 and TRBJ1-1 for the parts outside the CDR3, the full variable domain is SAVISQKPSRDICQRGTSLTIQCQVDSQVTMMFWYRQQPGQSLTLIATANQGSEATYESGFVIDKFPISRPNLTFSTLTVSNMSPEDSSIYLCSVAGRMNTEAFFGQGTRLTVV.

In this sample, this clonotype turned up many times. The V gene is TRBV5-8, the J gene TRBJ1-3, with D possibly matching TRBD1 (6 bases). Germline assignment: CDR1 SGHTS and CDR2 YDEGEE. This CDR3 comprises 14 residues. Trimming left V 4 bases short and J 2 bases short, with 10 bases between. The DNA of the CDR3 is TGTGCCAGCAGCCTCACAGGGACTGGAAACACCATATATTTT. Translating gives CASSLTGTGNTIYF.

The chain employs TRBV7-2 and TRBJ2-7; D is possibly TRBD1 (5 bases). V was pared by 5 bases and J by 0 bases, with 14 bases between. The germline gives CDR1 SGHTA, CDR2 FQGNSA. The CDR3 is 15 amino acids. DNA for the CDR3: TGTGCCAGCAGCCACCCAGACAGCCTCTCCTACGAGCAGTACTTC. This sequence encodes CASSHPDSLSYEQYF.

In this sample, this clonotype turned up many times. The genes are TRBV20-1 and TRBJ1-5; D ambiguous. This CDR3 comprises 13 residues. The germline gives CDR1 DFQATT, CDR2 SNEGSKA (reference sequence). The CDR3: CSNGGKGNQPQHF. In DNA form, the CDR3 reads TGCAGCAATGGTGGGAAGGGCAATCAGCCCCAGCATTTT.

This clonotype was observed at least ten times. The chain is built from TRBV10-3 and TRBJ1-1; 8 bases agree with TRBD1. The J segment lost 5 bases and the V segment lost 6 bases, leaving 8 bases of the junction unmatched. Germline V CDR1 and CDR2: ENHRY, SYGVKD. This CDR3 is built from 14 residues. As DNA, the CDR3 is TGTGCCATCAGGAAGACAGGGGTCGAGACTGAAGCTTTCTTT. Its protein product is CAIRKTGVETEAFF.

This clonotype was counted only a few times. One junction end does not reproduce the germline sequence, and a read error may be involved. The V call is TRBV2, the J call TRBJ1-6; D may be TRBD1 (5 bases). This CDR3 is built from 15 residues. The germline gives CDR1 SNHLY, CDR2 FYNNEI. This CDR3 is CASSVRGGHNPPLHF. The CDR3 DNA sequence: TGTGCCAGCAGTGTGAGGGGAGGGCATAATCCACCCCTCCACTTT.

This clonotype was picked up many times. This rearrangement joins TRBV7-2 to TRBJ2-7; 10 nucleotides line up with TRBD2. Looked up from germline, CDR1 is SGHTA and CDR2 is FQGNSA. The ends lost 5 bases at V and 7 bases at J; junction bases unmatched: 8. The CDR3 consists of 14 residues. CDR3 sequence reads: CASSTSGRAGEQYF. The CDR3 nucleotides are TGTGCCAGCAGCACAAGCGGGAGGGCCGGGGAGCAGTACTTC. Looking up the rest from reference TRBV7-2 and TRBJ2-7 gives the full variable domain: GAGVSQSPSNKVTEKGKDVELRCDPISGHTALYWYRQSLGQGLEFLIYFQGNSAPDKSGLPSDRFSAERTGGSVSTLTIQRTQQEDSAVYLCASSTSGRAGEQYFGPGTRLTVT.

Details on this clonotype: A much larger clonotype is one base distant, so this may be a read error. V is TRBV2 and J is TRBJ2-7, with D perhaps matching TRBD1 (5 bases). This CDR3 has 15 amino acids. The germline V gene has CDR1 SNHLY and CDR2 FYNNEI. V dropped 10 bases and J dropped 2 bases, with 21 bases sitting between them. The CDR3 DNA follows: TGTGCCACCCTGAGCCGAGACAGCATTACCTACGAGCAGTACTTC. It specifies CATLSRDSITYEQYF. Based on the CDR3 plus reference TRBV2 and TRBJ2-7, the full variable domain is EPEVTQTPSHQVTQMGQEVILRCVPISNHLYFYWYRQILGQKVEFLVSFYNNEISEKSEIFDDQFSVERPDGSNFTLKIRSTKLEDSAMYFCATLSRDSITYEQYFGPGTRLTVT.

This clonotype turned up a few times. The V gene is TRBV19, the J gene TRBJ2-5; D gene ambiguous. Germline-derived CDR1 and CDR2 are LNHDA and SQIVND (reference sequence). Trimming cost V 3 bases and J 2 bases, with 4 bases left between them. The CDR3 extends over 12 amino acids. This chain's CDR3 is CASSIEQETQYF. DNA for the CDR3: TGTGCCAGTAGTATTGAGCAAGAGACCCAGTACTTC.